This T cell receptor (beta chain) derives from a study of T cell responses to AZD1222 COVID-19 vaccine. Overall study findings and caveats: In all cases, repertoires were sampled only after the peak T cell response. Clonal diversity may have been underestimated, and the donors were mostly white British, with more females than males. Spike-specific TCR breadth and depth rose after two AZD1222 doses.

The V end was cut by 3 bases, the J end by 8 bases, with 13 bases between. Germline V gene lookup returns CDR1 DFQATT and CDR2 SNEGSKA (reference sequence). CDR3 length: 12 amino acids. As concerns this clone: Its cognate antigen is unknown.

TCRdb's table, derived via immunoSEQ multiplex PCR, lists solely in-frame clones and lacks some. This table holds 150,000 to 200,000 clones, 75% to 95% found once. This clonotype was obtained from an adult in good health. Sequences were derived from peripheral blood, sampled on day 0 of AZD1222 vaccination. This sequence joins TRBV20-1 and TRBJ1-2, with D hard to call. CDR3 coding DNA: TGCAGTGCTAGTGGCACGGTACGGGGCTACACCTTC. Translating gives CSASGTVRGYTF.